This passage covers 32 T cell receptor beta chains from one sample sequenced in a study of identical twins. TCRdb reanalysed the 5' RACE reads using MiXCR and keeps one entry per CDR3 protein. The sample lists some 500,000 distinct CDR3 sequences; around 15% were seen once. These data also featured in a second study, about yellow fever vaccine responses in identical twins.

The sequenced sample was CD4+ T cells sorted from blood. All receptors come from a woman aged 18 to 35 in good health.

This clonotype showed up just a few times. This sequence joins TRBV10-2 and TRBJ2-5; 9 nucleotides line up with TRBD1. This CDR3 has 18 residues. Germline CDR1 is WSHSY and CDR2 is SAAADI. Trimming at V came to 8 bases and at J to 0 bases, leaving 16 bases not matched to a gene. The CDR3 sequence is CASRLLQGAQGHQETQYF. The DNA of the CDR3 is TGCGCCAGCCGTCTTCTACAGGGGGCGCAAGGTCACCAAGAGACCCAGTACTTC.

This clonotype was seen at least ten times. The CDR3 loop reads CSAHTSGSVSYNEQFF. DNA for the CDR3: TGCAGTGCCCACACTAGCGGGAGTGTCTCCTACAATGAGCAGTTCTTC. V usage is TRBV20-1 and J usage is TRBJ2-1; 11 nucleotides align to TRBD2. This CDR3 has 16 amino acids. CDR1 is DFQATT and CDR2 is SNEGSKA in the germline V gene (reference sequence). After removal of 6 bases from V and 0 bases from J, the junction contained 7 bases not matched to a gene.

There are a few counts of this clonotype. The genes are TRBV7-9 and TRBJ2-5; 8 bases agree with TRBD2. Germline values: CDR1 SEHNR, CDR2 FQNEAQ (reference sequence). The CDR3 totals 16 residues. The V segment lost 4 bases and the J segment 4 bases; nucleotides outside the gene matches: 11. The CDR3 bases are TGTGCCAGCAGCTCACCGGGGCCCAGCGGGGGAGAGACCCAGTACTTC. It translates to CASSSPGPSGGETQYF.

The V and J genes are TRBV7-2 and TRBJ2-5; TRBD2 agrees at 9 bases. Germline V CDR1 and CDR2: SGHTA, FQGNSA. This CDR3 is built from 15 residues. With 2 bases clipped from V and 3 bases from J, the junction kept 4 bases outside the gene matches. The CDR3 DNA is TGTGCCAGCAGCTTAACAGCGGGAGGCGAAGAGACCCAGTACTTC. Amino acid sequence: CASSLTAGGEETQYF.

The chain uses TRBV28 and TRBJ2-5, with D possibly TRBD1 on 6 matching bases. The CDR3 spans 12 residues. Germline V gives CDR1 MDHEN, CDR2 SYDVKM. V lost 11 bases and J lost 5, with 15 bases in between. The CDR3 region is CAQGQAEETQYF. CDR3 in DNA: TGTGCCCAGGGGCAGGCCGAGGAGACCCAGTACTTC.

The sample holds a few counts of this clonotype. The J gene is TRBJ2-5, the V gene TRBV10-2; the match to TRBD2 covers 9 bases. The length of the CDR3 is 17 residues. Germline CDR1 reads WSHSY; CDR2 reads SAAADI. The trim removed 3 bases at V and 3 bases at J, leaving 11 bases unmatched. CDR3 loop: CASSDLIGVAGEETQYF. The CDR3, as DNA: TGCGCCAGCAGTGATCTTATCGGAGTAGCGGGAGAAGAGACCCAGTACTTC.

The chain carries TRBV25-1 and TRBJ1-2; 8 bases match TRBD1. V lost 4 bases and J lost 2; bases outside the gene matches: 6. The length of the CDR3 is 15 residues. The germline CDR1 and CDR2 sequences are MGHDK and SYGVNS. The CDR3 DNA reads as TGTGCCAGCAGTGGGAGACAGGGGCTAAACTATGGCTACACCTTC. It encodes CASSGRQGLNYGYTF.

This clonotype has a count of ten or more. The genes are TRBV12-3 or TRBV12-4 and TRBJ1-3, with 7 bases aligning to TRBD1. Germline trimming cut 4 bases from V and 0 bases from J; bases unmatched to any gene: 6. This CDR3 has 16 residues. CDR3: CASSSHGQASGNTIYF. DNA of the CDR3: TGTGCCAGCAGTTCCCACGGACAGGCCTCTGGAAACACCATATATTTT.

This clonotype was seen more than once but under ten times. CDR3 nucleotide sequence: TGCAGCCCTCAATGGGGAGAGACCCAGTACTTC. This sequence encodes CSPQWGETQYF. V gene TRBV29-1 combines with J gene TRBJ2-5; no clear D. Trimming removed 8 bases at V and 4 bases at J, with 11 bases between. The CDR3 consists of 11 residues. Germline lookup yields CDR1 SQVTM and CDR2 ANQGSEA.

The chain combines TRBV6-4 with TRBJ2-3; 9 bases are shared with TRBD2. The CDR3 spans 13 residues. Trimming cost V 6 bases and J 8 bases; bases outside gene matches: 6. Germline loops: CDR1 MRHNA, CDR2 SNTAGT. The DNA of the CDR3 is TGTGCCAGCAGAGAAGCGGGAGGTAGTACGCAGTATTTT. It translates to CASREAGGSTQYF.

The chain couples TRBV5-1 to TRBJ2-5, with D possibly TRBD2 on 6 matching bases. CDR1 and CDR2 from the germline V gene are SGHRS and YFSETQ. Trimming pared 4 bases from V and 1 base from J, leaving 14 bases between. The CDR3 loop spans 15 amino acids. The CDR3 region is CASSRAGPTQETQYF. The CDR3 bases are TGCGCCAGCAGCCGGGCGGGACCTACCCAAGAGACCCAGTACTTC.

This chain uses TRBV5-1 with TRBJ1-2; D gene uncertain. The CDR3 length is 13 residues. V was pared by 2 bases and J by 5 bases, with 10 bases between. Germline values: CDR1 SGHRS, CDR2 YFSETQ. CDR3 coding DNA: TGCGCCAGCAGCTTCGAAACTTATTATGGCTACACCTTC. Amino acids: CASSFETYYGYTF.

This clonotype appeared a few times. The DNA of the CDR3 is TGTGCCACCCGACAGGGGGTGAGTACAGATACGCAGTATTTT. Its protein product is CATRQGVSTDTQYF. V and J are TRBV12-3 or TRBV12-4 and TRBJ2-3; TRBD1 aligns across 9 bases. The V and J ends lost 10 bases and 3 bases, in that order; junction bases with no gene match: 8. The length of the CDR3 is 14 residues.

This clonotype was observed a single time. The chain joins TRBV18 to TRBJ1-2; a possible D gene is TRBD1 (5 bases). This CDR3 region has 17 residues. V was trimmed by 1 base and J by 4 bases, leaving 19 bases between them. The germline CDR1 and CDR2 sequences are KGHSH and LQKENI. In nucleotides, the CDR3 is TGTGCCAGCTCACCACAGGAAGCGTCACAGGATTCCTATGGCTACACCTTC. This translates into CASSPQEASQDSYGYTF.

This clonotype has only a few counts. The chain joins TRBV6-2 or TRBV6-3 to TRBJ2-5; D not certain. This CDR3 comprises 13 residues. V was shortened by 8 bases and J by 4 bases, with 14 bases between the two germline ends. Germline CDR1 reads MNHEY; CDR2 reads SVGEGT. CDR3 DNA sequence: TGTGCCAGCGACCTTGGGCGCCCAGAGACCCAGTACTTC. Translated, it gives CASDLGRPETQYF.

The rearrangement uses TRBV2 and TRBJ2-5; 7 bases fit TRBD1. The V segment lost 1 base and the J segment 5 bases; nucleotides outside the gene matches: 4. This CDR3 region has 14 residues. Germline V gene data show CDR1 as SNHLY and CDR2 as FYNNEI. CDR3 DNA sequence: TGTGCCAGCAGTGAAGGACAGACAGGGGAGACCCAGTACTTC. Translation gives CASSEGQTGETQYF. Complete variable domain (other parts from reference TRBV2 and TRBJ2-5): EPEVTQTPSHQVTQMGQEVILRCVPISNHLYFYWYRQILGQKVEFLVSFYNNEISEKSEIFDDQFSVERPDGSNFTLKIRSTKLEDSAMYFCASSEGQTGETQYFGPGTRLLVL.

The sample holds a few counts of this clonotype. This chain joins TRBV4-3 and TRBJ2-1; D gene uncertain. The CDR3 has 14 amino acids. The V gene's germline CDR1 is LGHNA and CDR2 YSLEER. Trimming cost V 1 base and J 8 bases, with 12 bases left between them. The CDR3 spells CASSQVGSTYEQFF. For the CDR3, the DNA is TGCGCCAGCAGCCAAGTAGGAAGTACATATGAGCAGTTCTTC.

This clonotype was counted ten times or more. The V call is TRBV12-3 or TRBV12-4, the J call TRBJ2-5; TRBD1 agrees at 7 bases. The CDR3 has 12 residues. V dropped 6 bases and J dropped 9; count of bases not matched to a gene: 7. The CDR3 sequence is CASRVQGMAQYF. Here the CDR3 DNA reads TGTGCCAGCAGGGTACAGGGGATGGCCCAGTACTTC.

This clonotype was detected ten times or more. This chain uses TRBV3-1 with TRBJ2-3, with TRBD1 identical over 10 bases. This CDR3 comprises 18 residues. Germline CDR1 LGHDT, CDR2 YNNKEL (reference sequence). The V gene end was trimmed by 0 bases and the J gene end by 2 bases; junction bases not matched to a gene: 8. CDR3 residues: CASSQERQGAEHTDTQYF. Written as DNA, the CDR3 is TGTGCCAGCAGCCAAGAGAGACAGGGGGCGGAACACACAGATACGCAGTATTTT.

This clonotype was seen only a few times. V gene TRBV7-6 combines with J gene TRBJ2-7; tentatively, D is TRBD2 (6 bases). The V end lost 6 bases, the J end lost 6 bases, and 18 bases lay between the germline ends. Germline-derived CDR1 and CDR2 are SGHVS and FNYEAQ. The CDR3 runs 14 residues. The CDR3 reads CASSSTGTLSEQYF. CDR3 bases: TGTGCCAGCAGTTCCACCGGGACTCTCTCCGAGCAGTACTTC.

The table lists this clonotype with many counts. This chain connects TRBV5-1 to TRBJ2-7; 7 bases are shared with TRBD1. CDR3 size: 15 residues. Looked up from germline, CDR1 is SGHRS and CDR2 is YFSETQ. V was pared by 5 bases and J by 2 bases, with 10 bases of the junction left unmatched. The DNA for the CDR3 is TGCGCCAGCAGGCCCAATTGGGACAGCACCTACGAGCAGTACTTC. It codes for CASRPNWDSTYEQYF.

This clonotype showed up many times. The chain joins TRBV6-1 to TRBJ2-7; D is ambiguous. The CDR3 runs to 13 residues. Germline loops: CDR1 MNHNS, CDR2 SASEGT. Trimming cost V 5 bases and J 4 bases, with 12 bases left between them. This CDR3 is CASSQQEYYEQYF. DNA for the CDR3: TGTGCCAGCAGTCAGCAGGAGTATTACGAGCAGTACTTC.

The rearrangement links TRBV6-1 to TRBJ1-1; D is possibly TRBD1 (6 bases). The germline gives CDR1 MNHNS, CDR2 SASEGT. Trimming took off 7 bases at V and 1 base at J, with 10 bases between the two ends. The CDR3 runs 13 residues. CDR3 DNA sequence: TGTGCCAGCACCCAGGGGACGAACACTGAAGCTTTCTTT. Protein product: CASTQGTNTEAFF.

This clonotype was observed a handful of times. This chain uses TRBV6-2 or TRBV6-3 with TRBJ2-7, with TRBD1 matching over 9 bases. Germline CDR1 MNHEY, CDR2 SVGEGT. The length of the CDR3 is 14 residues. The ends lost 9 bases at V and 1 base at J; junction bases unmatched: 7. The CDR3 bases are TGTGCCAGTTCGGGACAGGGAGTTTCCTACGAGCAGTACTTC. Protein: CASSGQGVSYEQYF.

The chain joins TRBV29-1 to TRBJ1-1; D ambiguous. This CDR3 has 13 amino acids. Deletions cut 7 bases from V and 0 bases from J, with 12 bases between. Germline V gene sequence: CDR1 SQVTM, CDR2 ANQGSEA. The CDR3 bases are TGCAGCGGATCAGTGGGAATGAACACTGAAGCTTTCTTT. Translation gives CSGSVGMNTEAFF. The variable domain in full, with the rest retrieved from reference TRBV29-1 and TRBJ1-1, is SAVISQKPSRDICQRGTSLTIQCQVDSQVTMMFWYRQQPGQSLTLIATANQGSEATYESGFVIDKFPISRPNLTFSTLTVSNMSPEDSSIYLCSGSVGMNTEAFFGQGTRLTVV.

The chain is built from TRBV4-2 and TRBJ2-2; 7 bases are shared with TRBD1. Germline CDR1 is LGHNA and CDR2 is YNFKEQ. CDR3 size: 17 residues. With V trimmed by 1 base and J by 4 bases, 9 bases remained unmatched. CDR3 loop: CASSQATGPGGTGELFF. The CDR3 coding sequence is TGTGCCAGCAGCCAAGCGACTGGACCAGGGGGCACCGGGGAGCTGTTTTTT.

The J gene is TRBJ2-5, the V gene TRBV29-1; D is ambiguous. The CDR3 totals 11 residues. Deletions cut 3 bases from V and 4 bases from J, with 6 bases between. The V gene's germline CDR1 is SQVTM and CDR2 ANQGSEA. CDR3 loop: CSVEVRETQYF. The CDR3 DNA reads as TGCAGCGTTGAGGTCAGAGAGACCCAGTACTTC. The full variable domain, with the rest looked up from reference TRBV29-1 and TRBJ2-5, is SAVISQKPSRDICQRGTSLTIQCQVDSQVTMMFWYRQQPGQSLTLIATANQGSEATYESGFVIDKFPISRPNLTFSTLTVSNMSPEDSSIYLCSVEVRETQYFGPGTRLLVL.

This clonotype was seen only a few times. CDR3: CAILGATNEKLFF. Written as DNA, the CDR3 is TGTGCCATACTAGGAGCAACTAATGAAAAACTGTTTTTT. V usage is TRBV6-6 and J usage is TRBJ1-4; D gene uncertain. This CDR3 has 13 amino acids. Trimming removed 10 bases from V and 0 bases from J, with 9 bases in between. The V gene's germline CDR1 is MNHNY and CDR2 SVGAGI (reference sequence).

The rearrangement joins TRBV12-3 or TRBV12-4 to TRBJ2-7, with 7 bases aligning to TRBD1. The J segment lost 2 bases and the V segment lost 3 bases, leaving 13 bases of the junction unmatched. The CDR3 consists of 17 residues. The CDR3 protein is CASSLAPTGEDAYEQYF. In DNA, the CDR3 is TGTGCCAGCAGTTTGGCCCCCACAGGGGAAGACGCCTACGAGCAGTACTTC.

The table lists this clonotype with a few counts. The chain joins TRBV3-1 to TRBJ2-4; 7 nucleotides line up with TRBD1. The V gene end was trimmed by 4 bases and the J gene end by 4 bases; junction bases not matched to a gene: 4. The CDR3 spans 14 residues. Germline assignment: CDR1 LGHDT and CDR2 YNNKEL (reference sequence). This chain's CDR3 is CASSLPGQKNIQYF. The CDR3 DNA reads TGTGCCAGCAGCCTACCGGGACAGAAAAACATTCAGTACTTC.

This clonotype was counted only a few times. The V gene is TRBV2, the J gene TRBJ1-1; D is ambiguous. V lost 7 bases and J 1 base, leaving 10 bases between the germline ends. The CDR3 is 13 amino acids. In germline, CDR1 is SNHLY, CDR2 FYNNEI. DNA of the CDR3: TGTGCCAGCACCCTAGGAGGGAACACTGAAGCTTTCTTT. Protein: CASTLGGNTEAFF.

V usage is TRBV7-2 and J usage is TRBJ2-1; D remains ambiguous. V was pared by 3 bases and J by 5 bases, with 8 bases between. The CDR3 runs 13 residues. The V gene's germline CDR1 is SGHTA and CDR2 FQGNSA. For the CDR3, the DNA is TGTGCCAGCAGCTTGGGCGACGACAATGAGCAGTTCTTC. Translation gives CASSLGDDNEQFF.